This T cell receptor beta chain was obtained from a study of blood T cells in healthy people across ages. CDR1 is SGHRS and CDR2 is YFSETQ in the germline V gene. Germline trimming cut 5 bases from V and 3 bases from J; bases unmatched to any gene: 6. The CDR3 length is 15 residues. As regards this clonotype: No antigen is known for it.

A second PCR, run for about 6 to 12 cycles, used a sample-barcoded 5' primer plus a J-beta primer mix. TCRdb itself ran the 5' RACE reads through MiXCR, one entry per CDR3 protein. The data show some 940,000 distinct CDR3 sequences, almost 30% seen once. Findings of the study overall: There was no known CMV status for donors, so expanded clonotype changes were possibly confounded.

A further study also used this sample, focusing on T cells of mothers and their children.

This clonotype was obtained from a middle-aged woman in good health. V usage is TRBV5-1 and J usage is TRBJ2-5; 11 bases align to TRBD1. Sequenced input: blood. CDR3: CASSSGQGAKETQYF. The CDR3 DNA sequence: TGCGCCAGCAGTTCCGGACAGGGGGCGAAAGAGACCCAGTACTTC.